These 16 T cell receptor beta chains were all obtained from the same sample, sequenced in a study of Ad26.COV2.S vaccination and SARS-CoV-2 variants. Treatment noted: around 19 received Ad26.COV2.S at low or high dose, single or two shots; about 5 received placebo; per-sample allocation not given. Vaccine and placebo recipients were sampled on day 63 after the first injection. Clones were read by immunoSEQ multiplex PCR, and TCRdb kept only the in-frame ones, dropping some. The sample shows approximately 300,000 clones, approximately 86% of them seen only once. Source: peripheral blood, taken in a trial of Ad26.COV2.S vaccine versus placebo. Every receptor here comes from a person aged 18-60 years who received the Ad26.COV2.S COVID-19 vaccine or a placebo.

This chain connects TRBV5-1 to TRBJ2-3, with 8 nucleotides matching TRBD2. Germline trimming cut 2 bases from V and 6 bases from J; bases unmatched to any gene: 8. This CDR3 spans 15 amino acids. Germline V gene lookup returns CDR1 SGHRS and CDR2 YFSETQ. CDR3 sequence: CASSFGTRRADTQYF. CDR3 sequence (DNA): TGCGCCAGCAGCTTCGGGACTAGACGGGCGGATACGCAGTATTTT. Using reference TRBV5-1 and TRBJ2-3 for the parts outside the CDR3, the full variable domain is KAGVTQTPRYLIKTRGQQVTLSCSPISGHRSVSWYQQTPGQGLQFLFEYFSETQRNKGNFPGRFSGRQFSNSRSEMNVSTLELGDSALYLCASSFGTRRADTQYFGPGTRLTVL.

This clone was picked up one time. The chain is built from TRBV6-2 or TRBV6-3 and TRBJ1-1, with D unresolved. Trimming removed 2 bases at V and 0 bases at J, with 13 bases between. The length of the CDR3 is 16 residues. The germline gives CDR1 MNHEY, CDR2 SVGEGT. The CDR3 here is CASSYAVQRLNTEAFF. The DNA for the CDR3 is TGTGCCAGCAGTTACGCGGTACAGAGGCTGAACACTGAAGCTTTCTTT.

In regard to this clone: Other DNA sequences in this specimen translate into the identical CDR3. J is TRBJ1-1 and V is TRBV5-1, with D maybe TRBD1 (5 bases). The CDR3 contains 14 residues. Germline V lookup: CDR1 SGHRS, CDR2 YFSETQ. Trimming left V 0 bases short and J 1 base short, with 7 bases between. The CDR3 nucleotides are TGCGCCAGCAGCTTGGCCGGGGGGAACACTGAAGCTTTCTTT. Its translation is CASSLAGGNTEAFF.

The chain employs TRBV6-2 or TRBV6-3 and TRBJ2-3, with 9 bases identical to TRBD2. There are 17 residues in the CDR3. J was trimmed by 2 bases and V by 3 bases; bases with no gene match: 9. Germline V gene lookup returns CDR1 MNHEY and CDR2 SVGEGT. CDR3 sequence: CASSYLIAGESTDTQYF. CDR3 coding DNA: TGTGCCAGCAGTTATCTTATAGCGGGGGAGTCCACAGATACGCAGTATTTT.

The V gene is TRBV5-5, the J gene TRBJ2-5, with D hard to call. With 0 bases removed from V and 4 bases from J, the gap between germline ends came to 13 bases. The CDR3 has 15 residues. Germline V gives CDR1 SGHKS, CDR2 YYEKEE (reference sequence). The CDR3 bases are TGTGCCAGCAGCTTGGGCCCGATCGGTGGAGAGACCCAGTACTTC. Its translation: CASSLGPIGGETQYF.

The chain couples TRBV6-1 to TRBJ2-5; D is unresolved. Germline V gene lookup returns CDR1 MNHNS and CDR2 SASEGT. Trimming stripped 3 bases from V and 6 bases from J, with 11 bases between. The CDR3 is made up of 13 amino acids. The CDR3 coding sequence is TGTGCCAGCAGTGAGGAGCTGTTGAAGACCCAGTACTTC. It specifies CASSEELLKTQYF.

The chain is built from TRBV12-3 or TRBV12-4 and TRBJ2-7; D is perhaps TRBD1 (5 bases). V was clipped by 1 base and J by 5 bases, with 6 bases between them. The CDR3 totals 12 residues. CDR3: CASSLVGDEQYF. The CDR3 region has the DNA TGTGCCAGCAGTTTAGTAGGGGACGAGCAGTACTTC.

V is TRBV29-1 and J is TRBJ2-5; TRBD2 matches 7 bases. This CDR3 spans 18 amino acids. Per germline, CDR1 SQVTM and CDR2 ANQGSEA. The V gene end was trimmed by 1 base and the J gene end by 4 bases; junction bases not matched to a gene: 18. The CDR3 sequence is CSVEGKVRTTGRGETQYF. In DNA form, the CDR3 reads TGCAGCGTTGAAGGAAAAGTACGTACGACTGGGAGGGGAGAGACCCAGTACTTC.

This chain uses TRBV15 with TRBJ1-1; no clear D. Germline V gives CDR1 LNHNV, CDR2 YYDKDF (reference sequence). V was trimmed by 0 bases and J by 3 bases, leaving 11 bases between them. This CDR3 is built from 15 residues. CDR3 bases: TGTGCCACCAGCAGAGATCTTCTCCGGGACACTGAAGCTTTCTTT. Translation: CATSRDLLRDTEAFF.

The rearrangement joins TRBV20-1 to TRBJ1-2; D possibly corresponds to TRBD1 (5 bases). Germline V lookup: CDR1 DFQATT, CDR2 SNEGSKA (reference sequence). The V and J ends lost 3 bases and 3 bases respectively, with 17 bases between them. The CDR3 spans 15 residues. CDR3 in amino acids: CSASDYGQDYYGYTF. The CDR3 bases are TGCAGTGCTAGTGACTATGGACAAGACTACTATGGCTACACCTTC.

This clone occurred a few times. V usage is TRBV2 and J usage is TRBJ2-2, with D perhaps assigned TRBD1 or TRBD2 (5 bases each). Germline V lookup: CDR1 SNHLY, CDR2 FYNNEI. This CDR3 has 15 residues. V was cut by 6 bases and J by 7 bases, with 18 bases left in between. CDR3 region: CASRGTTRGGGELFF. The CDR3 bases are TGTGCCAGCAGAGGGACCACCCGTGGTGGCGGGGAGCTGTTTTTT.

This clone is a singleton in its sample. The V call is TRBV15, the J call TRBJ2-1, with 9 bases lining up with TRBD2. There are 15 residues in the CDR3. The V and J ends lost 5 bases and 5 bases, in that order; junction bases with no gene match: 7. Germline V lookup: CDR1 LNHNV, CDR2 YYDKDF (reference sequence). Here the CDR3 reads CATSLGGGAHNEQFF. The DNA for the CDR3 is TGTGCCACCAGCCTCGGCGGGGGGGCCCACAATGAGCAGTTCTTC.

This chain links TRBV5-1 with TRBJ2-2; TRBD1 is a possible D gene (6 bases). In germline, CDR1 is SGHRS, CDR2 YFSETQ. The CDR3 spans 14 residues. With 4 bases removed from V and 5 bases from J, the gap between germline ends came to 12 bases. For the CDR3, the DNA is TGCGCCAGCAGCGTTAATCAGGGGACCGGGGAGCTGTTTTTT. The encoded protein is CASSVNQGTGELFF.

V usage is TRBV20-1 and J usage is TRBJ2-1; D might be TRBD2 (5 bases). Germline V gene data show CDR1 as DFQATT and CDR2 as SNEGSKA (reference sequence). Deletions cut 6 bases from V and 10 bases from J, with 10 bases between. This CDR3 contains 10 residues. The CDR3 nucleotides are TGCAGTGCCCGTAGCGAGGAGCAGTTCTTC. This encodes CSARSEEQFF.

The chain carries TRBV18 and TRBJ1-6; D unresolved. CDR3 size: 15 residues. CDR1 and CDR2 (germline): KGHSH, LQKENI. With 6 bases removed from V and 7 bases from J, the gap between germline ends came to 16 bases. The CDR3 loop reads CASSPVRGENSPLHF. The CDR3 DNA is TGTGCCAGCTCCCCGGTCCGGGGTGAGAATTCACCCCTCCACTTT.

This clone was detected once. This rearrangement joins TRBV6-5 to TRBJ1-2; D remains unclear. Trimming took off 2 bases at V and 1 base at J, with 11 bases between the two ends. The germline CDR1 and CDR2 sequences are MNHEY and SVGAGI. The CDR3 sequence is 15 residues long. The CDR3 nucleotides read TGTGCCAGCAGTTACGTATCCGGGATTAACTATGGCTACACCTTC. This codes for CASSYVSGINYGYTF.